These 14 T cell receptor beta chains share one sample of origin, sequenced in a study of blood T cell repertoires in COVID-19. The data were produced by immunoSEQ multiplex PCR, yet TCRdb's version contains in-frame clones alone and is incomplete. This sample carries 110,000 to 150,000 clones, around 89% of them seen once, and the ten largest clones take 2.5% to 3.5%. Source material: peripheral blood. The source of these receptors is a man aged 60 to 75 with active or convalescent COVID-19.

V is TRBV9 and J is TRBJ1-2; D is possibly TRBD1 (6 bases). V lost 3 bases, J lost 4 bases, and 19 bases lay in between. Germline V gives CDR1 SGDLS, CDR2 YYNGEE. This CDR3 is 16 amino acids long. The CDR3 nucleotides read TGTGCCAGCAGCGCCGGGACATACTTTACCTTCTATGGCTACACCTTC. Its protein is CASSAGTYFTFYGYTF. Full variable domain (outside the CDR3, taken from reference TRBV9 and TRBJ1-2): DSGVTQTPKHLITATGQRVTLRCSPRSGDLSVYWYQQSLDQGLQFLIQYYNGEERAKGNILERFSAQQFPDLHSELNLSSLELGDSALYFCASSAGTYFTFYGYTFGSGTRLTVV.

This clone was found once. This chain connects TRBV7-2 to TRBJ1-3; 10 positions agree with TRBD1. Germline V gives CDR1 SGHTA, CDR2 FQGNSA. The CDR3 covers 18 residues. V was pared by 5 bases and J by 0 bases, with 10 bases of the junction left unmatched. CDR3 loop: CASSHPPRDRGSGNTIYF. CDR3 nucleotides: TGTGCCAGCAGCCATCCTCCTCGGGACAGGGGCTCTGGAAACACCATATATTTT.

The V and J genes are TRBV9 and TRBJ2-2, with 8 positions matching TRBD2. The germline V gene encodes CDR1 SGDLS and CDR2 YYNGEE. The CDR3 is 17 amino acids. J lost 0 bases, V lost 3 bases, and 7 bases had no gene match. The CDR3 bases are TGTGCCAGCAGCGGCCCCGCGACTAGCGCGAACACCGGGGAGCTGTTTTTT. Translation: CASSGPATSANTGELFF. The whole variable domain, remainder taken from reference TRBV9 and TRBJ2-2, is DSGVTQTPKHLITATGQRVTLRCSPRSGDLSVYWYQQSLDQGLQFLIQYYNGEERAKGNILERFSAQQFPDLHSELNLSSLELGDSALYFCASSGPATSANTGELFFGEGSRLTVL.

This chain uses TRBV7-3 with TRBJ1-2; D gene ambiguous. V lost 6 bases and J 7 bases, leaving 18 bases between the germline ends. This CDR3 contains 14 residues. From germline, CDR1 is SGHTA and CDR2 FQGTGA. The CDR3 DNA follows: TGTGCCAGCAGTCAAAGCCCGACTGCCTTTGGCTACACCTTC. Translating it yields CASSQSPTAFGYTF.

This chain connects TRBV4-2 to TRBJ2-6, with 9 bases that match TRBD2. The CDR3 loop spans 18 amino acids. Germline CDR1 and CDR2: LGHNA and YNFKEQ. J lost 2 bases, V lost 10 bases, and 15 bases had no gene match. Here the CDR3 reads CATTPMGGRVAGANVLTF. The CDR3 region has the DNA TGTGCCACCACCCCAATGGGCGGGAGGGTCGCTGGGGCCAACGTCCTGACTTTC.

The genes are TRBV23-1 and TRBJ1-5; 9 bases agree with TRBD1. TRBV23-1 is identified as an open reading frame with a role that is uncertain. Germline trimming cut 9 bases from V and 2 bases from J; bases unmatched to any gene: 8. The CDR3 runs 15 residues. CDR3: CARDPGQGGNQPQHF. The CDR3 nucleotides are TGCGCCAGAGACCCGGGACAGGGCGGCAATCAGCCCCAGCATTTT.

The chain recombines TRBV5-6 with TRBJ2-3; 11 nucleotides match TRBD2. CDR1 is SGHDT, CDR2 YYEEEE, per germline. Trimming at V came to 8 bases and at J to 6 bases, leaving 5 bases not matched to a gene. The CDR3 runs to 13 residues. The CDR3 coding sequence is TGTGCCAGTAGCGGGGGGGCAGGTGATACGCAGTATTTT. Its translation is CASSGGAGDTQYF. Combining the CDR3 with reference TRBV5-6 and TRBJ2-3 gives the whole variable domain DAGVTQSPTHLIKTRGQQVTLRCSPKSGHDTVSWYQQALGQGPQFIFQYYEEEERQRGNFPDRFSGHQFPNYSSELNVNALLLGDSALYLCASSGGAGDTQYFGPGTRLTVL.

The rearrangement links TRBV7-3 to TRBJ1-1, with TRBD1 identical over 8 bases. This CDR3 spans 14 amino acids. Looked up from germline, CDR1 is SGHTA and CDR2 is FQGTGA. V trimming: 0 bases; J trimming: 3 bases; junction bases outside the gene matches: 0. This chain's CDR3 is CASSLTGQDTEAFF. CDR3 DNA: TGTGCCAGCAGCTTAACGGGACAGGACACTGAAGCTTTCTTT.

This clone has only a few counts. The rearrangement links TRBV15 to TRBJ1-5; TRBD1 matches at 7 bases. The germline V gene encodes CDR1 LNHNV and CDR2 YYDKDF (reference sequence). The CDR3 runs 15 residues. V gave up 1 base and J gave up 3 bases; unmatched junction bases: 3. The CDR3 protein is CATSRVGTANQPQHF. CDR3 coding DNA: TGTGCCACCAGCAGAGTTGGGACAGCCAATCAGCCCCAGCATTTT. The entire variable domain, with the rest obtained from reference TRBV15 and TRBJ1-5, is as follows: DAMVIQNPRYQVTQFGKPVTLSCSQTLNHNVMYWYQQKSSQAPKLLFHYYDKDFNNEADTPDNFQSRRPNTSFCFLDIRSPGLGDTAMYLCATSRVGTANQPQHFGDGTRLSIL.

This clone was found a few times. The V call is TRBV6-6, the J call TRBJ1-2; TRBD1 aligns across 11 bases. CDR1 MNHNY and CDR2 SVGAGI come from the germline V gene (reference sequence). V dropped 0 bases and J dropped 7; count of bases not matched to a gene: 7. The CDR3 covers 16 residues. The CDR3 DNA sequence: TGTGCCAGCAGTTACTCTGAGGGACAGGGGGGAGGTGGCTACACCTTC. This sequence encodes CASSYSEGQGGGGYTF.

The J gene is TRBJ1-5, the V gene TRBV10-3; D possibly corresponds to TRBD1 (6 bases). V dropped 5 bases and J dropped 0 bases, with 11 bases sitting between them. The CDR3 spans 15 residues. The germline V gene encodes CDR1 ENHRY and CDR2 SYGVKD. CDR3 sequence: CAISPGANSNQPQHF. CDR3 DNA sequence: TGTGCCATCAGTCCAGGGGCTAATAGCAATCAGCCCCAGCATTTT.

The genes are TRBV3-1 (or the pseudogene TRBV3-2) and TRBJ2-7, with 10 positions matching TRBD1. V dropped 6 bases and J dropped 2; count of bases not matched to a gene: 4. Germline V gives CDR1 LGHDT, CDR2 YNNKEL (reference sequence). This CDR3 spans 14 amino acids. The CDR3 DNA reads TGTGCCAGCAGTCCCGGGACAGGGGCCTACGAGCAGTACTTC. Translated, it gives CASSPGTGAYEQYF.

The chain couples TRBV3-1 (or the pseudogene TRBV3-2) to TRBJ2-7; 10 nucleotides line up with TRBD2. Germline V gene data show CDR1 as LGHDT and CDR2 as YNNKEL (reference sequence). The V and J ends lost 8 bases and 0 bases, in that order; junction bases with no gene match: 4. This CDR3 region has 14 residues. CDR3 sequence reads: CASHSGGNSYEQYF. CDR3 in DNA: TGTGCCAGCCATAGCGGGGGGAACTCCTACGAGCAGTACTTC.

This chain connects TRBV29-1 to TRBJ2-4; D is unclear. V was clipped by 3 bases and J by 0 bases, with 3 bases between them. CDR3 length equals 12 residues. Germline V gene data show CDR1 as SQVTM and CDR2 as ANQGSEA. The CDR3 coding sequence is TGCAGCGTTGACGTAGCCAAAAACATTCAGTACTTC. This translates into CSVDVAKNIQYF.